The 16 T cell receptor beta chains below all came from one sample that was sequenced in a study of CXCR3-negative and CXCR3-positive naive CD8 T cells. UMI labels and 5' RACE were used to prepare the TRB cDNA libraries. TCRdb re-called the 5' RACE reads and catalogs CDR3 proteins one per entry, DNA excluded. Reported are tens of thousands of distinct CDR3 sequences; the ten largest clones contain over 12%. Sequences were obtained from memory CD8+ T cells from blood. All receptors derive from a human donor in good health. Some clones in this sample may be carry-over from other donors' samples.

This rearrangement joins TRBV7-2 to TRBJ1-6; TCRdb's D call, TRBD1, is unchecked because there is no DNA. The V gene's germline CDR1 is SGHTA and CDR2 FQGNSA. The CDR3 has 14 residues. CDR3 region: CASSPGPGNSPLHF.

V is TRBV20-1 and J is TRBJ2-2; without DNA, the TCRdb call of TRBD2 cannot be checked. CDR1 is DFQATT, CDR2 SNEGSKA, per germline (reference sequence). This CDR3 comprises 14 residues. Here the CDR3 reads CSARVGGNTGELFF.

The genes are TRBV15 and TRBJ2-6; with no DNA, the TCRdb D assignment of TRBD1 cannot be verified. Looked up from germline, CDR1 is LNHNV and CDR2 is YYDKDF (reference sequence). This CDR3 has 17 amino acids. CDR3: CATGRDRALSGANVLTF.

This chain links TRBV6-5 with TRBJ2-3; the TRBD1 assignment by TCRdb is unverifiable without DNA. The CDR3 is 15 residues long. Germline V gene lookup returns CDR1 MNHEY and CDR2 SVGAGI. The chain's CDR3 is CASSLDIASTDTQYF.

V usage is TRBV6-4 and J usage is TRBJ2-3; with no DNA, the TCRdb D assignment of TRBD2 cannot be verified. The CDR3 is 15 amino acids. The germline V gene has CDR1 MRHNA and CDR2 SNTAGT. The CDR3 sequence is CASSDGQRGADTQYF.

The gene calls are TRBV12-3 or TRBV12-4 and TRBJ2-3; the TRBD1 assignment by TCRdb is unverifiable without DNA. The CDR3 length is 14 residues. CDR3 protein: CASSLASREYTQYF.

The chain carries TRBV28 and TRBJ2-7; checking the TCRdb D call of TRBD1 is not possible without DNA. CDR1 MDHEN and CDR2 SYDVKM come from the germline V gene. This CDR3 contains 14 residues. CDR3 sequence: CASRTRGALYEQYF. Together with reference TRBV28 and TRBJ2-7, the CDR3 gives the full variable domain: DVKVTQSSRYLVKRTGEKVFLECVQDMDHENMFWYRQDPGLGLRLIYFSYDVKMKEKGDIPEGYSVSREKKERFSLILESASTNQTSMYLCASRTRGALYEQYFGPGTRLTVT.

The chain links TRBV29-1 to TRBJ2-7; TCRdb gives TRBD2 as the D gene, but with no DNA this cannot be confirmed. This CDR3 spans 12 amino acids. The germline gives CDR1 SQVTM, CDR2 ANQGSEA. The CDR3 here is CSAGDLPYEQYF.

This sequence joins TRBV20-1 and TRBJ2-2; TCRdb's D call, TRBD1, is unchecked because there is no DNA. CDR3 length equals 15 residues. Germline V gene lookup returns CDR1 DFQATT and CDR2 SNEGSKA (reference sequence). The CDR3 spells CSASPGDIVAGELFF.

V usage is TRBV5-1 and J usage is TRBJ1-5; TCRdb indicates TRBD1, and absent DNA this call remains unverified. The CDR3 runs to 11 residues. CDR1 and CDR2 from the germline V gene are SGHRS and YFSETQ. This CDR3 reads CASSLGQGRHF.

V gene TRBV4-3 combines with J gene TRBJ1-1. Germline V gene data show CDR1 as LGHNA and CDR2 as YSLEER. This CDR3 is 13 amino acids long. The chain's CDR3 is CASSQDRSTEAFF.

The chain employs TRBV5-1 and TRBJ2-3. This CDR3 comprises 13 residues. Germline V gene sequence: CDR1 SGHRS, CDR2 YFSETQ. The CDR3 here is CASSSDGTDTQYF.

This chain joins TRBV27 and TRBJ1-5; TCRdb names TRBD1, which stays unverified in the absence of DNA. The CDR3 is 15 amino acids. CDR1 and CDR2 from the germline V gene are MNHEY and SMNVEV (reference sequence). CDR3 residues: CASSLSQGLNQPQHF.

The chain is built from TRBV7-2 and TRBJ1-5; with no DNA, the TCRdb D assignment of TRBD1 cannot be verified. The CDR3 totals 17 residues. Germline V lookup: CDR1 SGHTA, CDR2 FQGNSA. The CDR3 region is CASSLEVRQGGNQPQHF.

The rearrangement uses TRBV15 and TRBJ2-7; TCRdb lists TRBD2, though no DNA is available to test this call. Germline CDR1 is LNHNV and CDR2 is YYDKDF (reference sequence). The CDR3 totals 16 residues. This CDR3 is CATSRDLTSGVYEQYF.

The CDR3 sequence is CASSFEFGQGNEQYF. The V gene is TRBV28, the J gene TRBJ2-7; TCRdb designates TRBD1, a call that cannot be tested without DNA. The CDR3 covers 15 residues. Looked up from germline, CDR1 is MDHEN and CDR2 is SYDVKM.